These 8 T cell receptor beta chains share one sample of origin, sequenced in a study of blood T cell repertoires in COVID-19. The assay was immunoSEQ multiplex PCR, and TCRdb's table has in-frame clones only and misses some. The sample contains about 26,000 clones, roughly 80% of which appear only once. The specimen sequenced was peripheral blood. The receptors stem from a man in his fifties with active or convalescent COVID-19.

This clone has just one count. V and J are TRBV30 and TRBJ2-6; D is perhaps TRBD1 (6 bases). Germline values: CDR1 GTSNPN, CDR2 SVGIG (reference sequence). Trimming removed 3 bases from V and 2 bases from J, with 8 bases in between. The CDR3 runs 14 residues. CDR3 sequence reads: CAWSRTAGANVLTF. The CDR3 coding sequence is TGTGCCTGGAGCAGGACAGCTGGGGCCAACGTCCTGACTTTC.

This clone showed up just once. This sequence joins TRBV10-2 and TRBJ2-3, with TRBD1 matching over 7 bases. Germline CDR1 WSHSY, CDR2 SAAADI. J was trimmed by 2 bases and V by 6 bases; bases with no gene match: 5. The CDR3 is 14 amino acids. The CDR3 DNA reads TGCGCCAGCAGCCTTGGACAGGTCACAGATACGCAGTATTTT. It specifies CASSLGQVTDTQYF.

This clone was observed a single time. This chain connects TRBV28 to TRBJ2-1; TRBD2 aligns across 11 bases. CDR1 and CDR2 (germline): MDHEN, SYDVKM. The length of the CDR3 is 16 residues. Germline trimming cut 6 bases from V and 5 bases from J; bases unmatched to any gene: 9. For the CDR3, the DNA is TGTGCCAGCAGACGAAGGACTAGCGGGTATAACAATGAGCAGTTCTTC. As protein: CASRRRTSGYNNEQFF.

The gene calls are TRBV27 and TRBJ2-3; D is perhaps TRBD1 (5 bases). V was trimmed by 5 bases and J by 3 bases, leaving 12 bases between them. The germline gives CDR1 MNHEY, CDR2 SMNVEV (reference sequence). This CDR3 contains 14 residues. As DNA, the CDR3 is TGTGCCAGCAGTACTCCTTCAGGGACAGATACGCAGTATTTT. It yields the protein CASSTPSGTDTQYF.

The chain combines TRBV7-9 with TRBJ2-3; D is unresolved. Trimming pared 3 bases from V and 5 bases from J, leaving 9 bases between. Per germline, CDR1 SEHNR and CDR2 FQNEAQ (reference sequence). The CDR3 is made up of 13 amino acids. The CDR3 loop is CASSFRVGDTQYF. CDR3 coding DNA: TGTGCCAGCAGCTTCCGGGTCGGAGATACGCAGTATTTT.

The chain carries TRBV12-5 and TRBJ1-3, with TRBD1 identical over 7 bases. Germline values: CDR1 LGHNT, CDR2 FRNRAP. The J segment lost 0 bases and the V segment lost 2 bases, leaving 10 bases of the junction unmatched. This CDR3 contains 18 residues. CDR3 sequence (DNA): TGTGCTAGTGGTTTGCCCCGACAGGGTAGTAGCTCTGGAAACACCATATATTTT. It encodes CASGLPRQGSSSGNTIYF.

This rearrangement joins TRBV5-6 to TRBJ2-2; 8 bases are a match to TRBD1. Germline lookup yields CDR1 SGHDT and CDR2 YYEEEE. The CDR3 loop spans 16 amino acids. V shed 0 bases and J 5 bases; nucleotides not matched to a gene: 6. For the CDR3, the DNA is TGTGCCAGCAGCTTGGTTGGCAGGGGGCAGACCGGGGAGCTGTTTTTT. Its translation is CASSLVGRGQTGELFF.

V usage is TRBV13 and J usage is TRBJ2-1; D perhaps matches TRBD2 (6 bases). Germline CDR1 and CDR2: PRHDT and FYEKMQ (reference sequence). The V end was cut by 5 bases, the J end by 8 bases, with 10 bases between. The CDR3 runs 12 residues. The CDR3 here is CASSPREYEQFF. The CDR3 DNA sequence: TGTGCCAGCAGCCCACGGGAGTATGAGCAGTTCTTC.